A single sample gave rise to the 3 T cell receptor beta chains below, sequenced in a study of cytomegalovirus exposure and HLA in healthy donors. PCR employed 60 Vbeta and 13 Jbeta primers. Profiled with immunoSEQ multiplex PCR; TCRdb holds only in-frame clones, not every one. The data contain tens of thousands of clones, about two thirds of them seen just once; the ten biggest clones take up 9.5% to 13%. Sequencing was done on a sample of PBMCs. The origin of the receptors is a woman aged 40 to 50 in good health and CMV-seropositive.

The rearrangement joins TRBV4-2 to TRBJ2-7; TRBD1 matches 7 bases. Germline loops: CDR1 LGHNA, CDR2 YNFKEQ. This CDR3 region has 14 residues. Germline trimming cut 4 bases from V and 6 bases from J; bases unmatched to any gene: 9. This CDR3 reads CASSPRQGSPEQYF. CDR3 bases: TGTGCCAGCAGCCCTCGACAGGGATCACCCGAGCAGTACTTC.

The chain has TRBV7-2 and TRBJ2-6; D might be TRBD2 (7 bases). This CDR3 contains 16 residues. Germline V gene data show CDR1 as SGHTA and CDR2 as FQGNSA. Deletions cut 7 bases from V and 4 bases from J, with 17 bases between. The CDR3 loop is CASNYVGGDGANVLTF. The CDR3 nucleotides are TGTGCCAGCAACTATGTAGGGGGGGACGGGGCCAACGTCCTGACTTTC.

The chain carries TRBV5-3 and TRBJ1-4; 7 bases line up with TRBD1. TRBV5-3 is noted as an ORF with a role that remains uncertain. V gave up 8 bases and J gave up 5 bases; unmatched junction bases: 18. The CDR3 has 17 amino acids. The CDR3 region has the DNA TGTGCCAGCTTGCGGATGAACAAGGGGGCAAAGAATGAAAAACTGTTTTTT. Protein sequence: CASLRMNKGAKNEKLFF.